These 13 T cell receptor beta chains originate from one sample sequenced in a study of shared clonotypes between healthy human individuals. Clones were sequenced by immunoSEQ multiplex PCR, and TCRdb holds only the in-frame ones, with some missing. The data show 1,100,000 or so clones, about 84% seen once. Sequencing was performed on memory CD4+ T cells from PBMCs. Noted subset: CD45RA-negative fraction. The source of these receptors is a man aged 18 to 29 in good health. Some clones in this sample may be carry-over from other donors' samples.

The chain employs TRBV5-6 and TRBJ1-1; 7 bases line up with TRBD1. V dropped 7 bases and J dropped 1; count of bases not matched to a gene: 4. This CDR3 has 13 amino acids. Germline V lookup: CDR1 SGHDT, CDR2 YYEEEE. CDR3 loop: CASSGTANTEAFF. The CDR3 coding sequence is TGTGCCAGCTCCGGGACAGCGAACACTGAAGCTTTCTTT.

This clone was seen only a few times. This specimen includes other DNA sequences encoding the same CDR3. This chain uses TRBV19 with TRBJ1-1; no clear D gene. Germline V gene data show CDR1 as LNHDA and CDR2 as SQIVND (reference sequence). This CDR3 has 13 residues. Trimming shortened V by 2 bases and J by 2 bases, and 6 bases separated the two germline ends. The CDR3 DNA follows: TGTGCCAGTAGTATACGCGGAAACACTGAAGCTTTCTTT. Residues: CASSIRGNTEAFF.

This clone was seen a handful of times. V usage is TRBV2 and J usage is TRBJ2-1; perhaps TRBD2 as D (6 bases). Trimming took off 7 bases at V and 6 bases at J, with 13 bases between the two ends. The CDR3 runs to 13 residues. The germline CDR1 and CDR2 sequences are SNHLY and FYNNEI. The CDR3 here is CASTGDWGNEQFF. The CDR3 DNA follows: TGTGCCAGCACCGGGGACTGGGGCAATGAGCAGTTCTTC.

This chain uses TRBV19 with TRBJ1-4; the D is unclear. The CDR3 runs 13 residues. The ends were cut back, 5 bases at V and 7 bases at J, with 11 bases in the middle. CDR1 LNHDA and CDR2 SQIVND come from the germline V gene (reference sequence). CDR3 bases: TGTGCCAGTAGTTTCCAGCGTGGTGAAAAACTGTTTTTT. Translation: CASSFQRGEKLFF.

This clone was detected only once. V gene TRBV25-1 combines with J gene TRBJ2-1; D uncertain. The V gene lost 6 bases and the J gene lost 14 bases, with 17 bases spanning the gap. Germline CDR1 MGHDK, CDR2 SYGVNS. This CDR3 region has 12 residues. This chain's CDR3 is CASSDDRSREFF. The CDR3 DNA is TGTGCCAGCAGCGATGACCGGTCTAGGGAGTTCTTC.

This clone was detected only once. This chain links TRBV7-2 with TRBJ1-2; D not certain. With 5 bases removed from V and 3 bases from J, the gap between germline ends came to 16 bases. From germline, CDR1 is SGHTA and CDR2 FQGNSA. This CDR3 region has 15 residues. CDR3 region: CASSTAMGLDYGYTF. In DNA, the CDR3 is TGTGCCAGCAGCACCGCCATGGGCCTGGACTATGGCTACACCTTC.

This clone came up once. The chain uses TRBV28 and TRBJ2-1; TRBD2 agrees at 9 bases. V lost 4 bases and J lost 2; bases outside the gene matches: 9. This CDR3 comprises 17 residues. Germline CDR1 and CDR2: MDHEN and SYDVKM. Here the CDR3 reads CASSSSKAGGTYNEQFF. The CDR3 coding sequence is TGTGCCAGCAGTTCCTCCAAAGCGGGAGGAACCTACAATGAGCAGTTCTTC.

The CDR3 spells CASTTGVLSGANVLTF. The CDR3 coding sequence is TGTGCCAGCACGACTGGGGTCCTCTCTGGGGCCAACGTCCTGACTTTC. V usage is TRBV5-5 and J usage is TRBJ2-6; D gene uncertain. V lost 6 bases and J lost 0, with 13 bases in between. Germline-derived CDR1 and CDR2 are SGHKS and YYEKEE (reference sequence). The CDR3 sequence is 16 residues long.

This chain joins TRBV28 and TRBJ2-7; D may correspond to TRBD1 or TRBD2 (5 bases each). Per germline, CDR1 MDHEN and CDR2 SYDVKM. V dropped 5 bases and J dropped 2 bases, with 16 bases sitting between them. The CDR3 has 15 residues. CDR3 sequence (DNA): TGTGCCAGCAGTCCGAGAGGGGCCCTACCCTACGAGCAGTACTTC. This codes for CASSPRGALPYEQYF.

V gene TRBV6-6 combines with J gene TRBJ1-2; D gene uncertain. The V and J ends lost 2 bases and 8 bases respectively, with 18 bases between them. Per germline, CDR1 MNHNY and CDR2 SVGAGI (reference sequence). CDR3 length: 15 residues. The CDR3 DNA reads TGTGCCAGCAGTTACAAACAGACCCAGACCGGCGGCTACACCTTC. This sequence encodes CASSYKQTQTGGYTF.

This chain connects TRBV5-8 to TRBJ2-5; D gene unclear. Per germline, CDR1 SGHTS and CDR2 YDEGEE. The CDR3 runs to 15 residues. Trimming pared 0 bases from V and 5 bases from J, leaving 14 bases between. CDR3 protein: CASSLAPTYVETQYF. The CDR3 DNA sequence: TGTGCCAGCAGCTTGGCTCCAACCTACGTGGAGACCCAGTACTTC.

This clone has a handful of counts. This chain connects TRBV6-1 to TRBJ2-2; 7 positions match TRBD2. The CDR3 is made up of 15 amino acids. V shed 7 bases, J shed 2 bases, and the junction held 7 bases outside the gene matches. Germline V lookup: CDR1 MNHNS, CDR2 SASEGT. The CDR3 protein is CASIAGLPNTGELFF. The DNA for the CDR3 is TGTGCCAGCATCGCGGGACTACCAAACACCGGGGAGCTGTTTTTT.

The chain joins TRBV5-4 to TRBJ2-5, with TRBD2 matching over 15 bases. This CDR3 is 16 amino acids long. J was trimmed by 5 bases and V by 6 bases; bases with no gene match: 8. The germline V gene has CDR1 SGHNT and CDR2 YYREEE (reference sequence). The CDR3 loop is CASTARGTSGRETQYF. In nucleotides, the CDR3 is TGTGCCAGCACCGCCAGAGGGACTAGCGGGAGGGAGACCCAGTACTTC. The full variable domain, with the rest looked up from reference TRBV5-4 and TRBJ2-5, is ETGVTQSPTHLIKTRGQQVTLRCSSQSGHNTVSWYQQALGQGPQFIFQYYREEENGRGNFPPRFSGLQFPNYSSELNVNALELDDSALYLCASTARGTSGRETQYFGPGTRLLVL.